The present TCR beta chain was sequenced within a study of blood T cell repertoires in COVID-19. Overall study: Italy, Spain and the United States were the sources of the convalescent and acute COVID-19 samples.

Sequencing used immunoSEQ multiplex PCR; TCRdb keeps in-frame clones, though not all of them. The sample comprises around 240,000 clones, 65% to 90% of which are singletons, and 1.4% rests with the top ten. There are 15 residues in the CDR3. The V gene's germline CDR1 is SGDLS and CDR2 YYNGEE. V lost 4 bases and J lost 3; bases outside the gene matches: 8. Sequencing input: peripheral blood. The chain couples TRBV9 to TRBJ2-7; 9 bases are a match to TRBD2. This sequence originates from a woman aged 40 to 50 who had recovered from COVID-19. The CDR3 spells CASSPRASGNYEQYF. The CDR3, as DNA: TGTGCCAGCAGCCCCCGGGCTAGCGGGAACTACGAGCAGTACTTC. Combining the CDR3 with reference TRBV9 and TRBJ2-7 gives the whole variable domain DSGVTQTPKHLITATGQRVTLRCSPRSGDLSVYWYQQSLDQGLQFLIQYYNGEERAKGNILERFSAQQFPDLHSELNLSSLELGDSALYFCASSPRASGNYEQYFGPGTRLTVT.